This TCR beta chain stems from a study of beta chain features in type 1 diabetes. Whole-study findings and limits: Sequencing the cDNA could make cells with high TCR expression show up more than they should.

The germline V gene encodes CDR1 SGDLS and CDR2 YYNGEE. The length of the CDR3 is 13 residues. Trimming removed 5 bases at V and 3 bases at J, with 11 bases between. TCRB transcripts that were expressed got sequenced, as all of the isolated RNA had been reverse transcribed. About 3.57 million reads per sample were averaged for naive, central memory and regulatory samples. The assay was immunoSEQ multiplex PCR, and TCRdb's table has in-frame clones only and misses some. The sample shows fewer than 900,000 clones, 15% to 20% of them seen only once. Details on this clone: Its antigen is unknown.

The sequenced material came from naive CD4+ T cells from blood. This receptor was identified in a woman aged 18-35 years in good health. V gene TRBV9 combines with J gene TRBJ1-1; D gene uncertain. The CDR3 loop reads CASRENPDTEAFF. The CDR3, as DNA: TGTGCCAGCAGGGAAAACCCCGACACTGAAGCTTTCTTT.